This entry concerns a single T cell receptor beta chain. Cohort assignment relied on participant-reported clinical history. In germline, CDR1 is SEHNR, CDR2 FQNEAQ (reference sequence). This CDR3 is built from 13 residues. V lost 5 bases and J 2 bases, leaving 8 bases between the germline ends. The source of the sample is a study of blood T cell repertoires in COVID-19. Whole-study context: COVID-19 samples collected from the United States, Italy and Spain covered acute and convalescent phases. Sample material is recorded as cDNA or gDNA derived from T cells, B-cell-depleted T cells, or PBMCs.

Authors' methods: For nucleated cells, counts were estimated from reference gene primer amplification. Method: immunoSEQ multiplex PCR; TCRdb's copy keeps in-frame clones and lacks some. The DNA gave D and trimming, while V, J and clone size come from that table. The table has 150,000 to 200,000 clones, approximately 80% seen once. The V and J genes are TRBV7-9 and TRBJ2-3; D gene uncertain. Sequencing input: PBMCs or T cells enriched from blood (not recorded which). The TCR comes from a woman aged 55 to 70 with acute COVID-19. This CDR3 is CASSRDNTDTQYF. The CDR3 DNA is TGTGCCAGCAGCCGAGACAACACAGATACGCAGTATTTT.